Each of the 6 T cell receptor beta chains below was sequenced from the same sample in a study of OX40 agonist ivuxolimab in advanced cancers. Profiling relied on immunoSEQ multiplex PCR, and the TCRdb table lists in-frame clones only, not all of them. The repertoire includes fewer than 60,000 clones, 60% to 80% of them detected once, and around 4.2% sits in the top ten. The specimen comprised CD4+ or CD8+ T cells sorted from blood, sampled in a trial of the OX40 agonist ivuxolimab. The receptors here all came from an adult with an advanced solid tumor such as melanoma, head and neck, liver or kidney cancer.

The chain uses TRBV5-1 and TRBJ2-7, with D perhaps matching TRBD1 (6 bases). Germline CDR1 reads SGHRS; CDR2 reads YFSETQ. V shed 4 bases and J shed 3 bases, with 11 bases lying between them. The CDR3 has 13 residues. DNA for the CDR3: TGCGCCAGCAGCCTCGGACAGTTCTACGAGCAGTACTTC. It yields the protein CASSLGQFYEQYF.

In nucleotides, the CDR3 is TGTGCCAGCAGCCCCTGGACTAGCGGGGGGGAGCTGTTTTTT. Protein product: CASSPWTSGGELFF. The chain recombines TRBV7-9 with TRBJ2-2, with 11 bases aligning to TRBD2. The CDR3 runs to 14 residues. Germline CDR1 reads SEHNR; CDR2 reads FQNEAQ (reference sequence). Trimming took 5 bases from V and 8 from J; bases not matched to a gene: 4.

The V gene is TRBV7-2, the J gene TRBJ1-5; 8 positions agree with TRBD1. This CDR3 comprises 15 residues. Unmatched junction bases numbered 5, after V lost 0 bases and J lost 7 bases. The germline CDR1 and CDR2 sequences are SGHTA and FQGNSA. The CDR3 loop is CASSLARAGGQPQHF. CDR3 nucleotide sequence: TGTGCCAGCAGCTTAGCGAGGGCAGGGGGCCAGCCCCAGCATTTT.

V usage is TRBV5-1 and J usage is TRBJ2-2; TRBD1 agrees at 8 bases. The CDR3 sequence is 16 residues long. Germline trimming cut 4 bases from V and 5 bases from J; bases unmatched to any gene: 10. Germline-derived CDR1 and CDR2 are SGHRS and YFSETQ. CDR3 loop: CASSPRTGSGTGELFF. DNA for the CDR3: TGCGCCAGCAGCCCAAGGACAGGGTCGGGAACCGGGGAGCTGTTTTTT.

DNA of the CDR3: TGTGCCAGCAGTGAACGGTCAGGGAAGATTGAAGCTTTCTTT. This translates into CASSERSGKIEAFF. This chain connects TRBV2 to TRBJ1-1; perhaps TRBD1 as D (5 bases). The CDR3 totals 14 residues. Trimming removed 2 bases from V and 7 bases from J, with 14 bases in between. The germline V gene encodes CDR1 SNHLY and CDR2 FYNNEI.

The V and J genes are TRBV29-1 and TRBJ2-2; 9 bases agree with TRBD1. Germline loops: CDR1 SQVTM, CDR2 ANQGSEA. The CDR3 is 13 residues long. With V trimmed by 5 bases and J by 6 bases, 4 bases remained unmatched. CDR3 region: CSVTRDRAGELFF. The DNA for the CDR3 is TGCAGCGTTACCCGGGACAGGGCCGGGGAGCTGTTTTTT.